This TCR beta chain was identified in a study of blood T cell repertoires in COVID-19. Looking at the study overall: Sites across the United States, Italy and Spain contributed samples from acute and convalescent COVID-19. T cells, B-cell-depleted T cells, or PBMCs supplied cDNA or gDNA.

Original processing notes: Nucleated cell counts were estimated from reference gene primer amplification. TCRdb keeps only in-frame clones here, not all; method: immunoSEQ multiplex PCR. D and trimming were read from the DNA, whereas the V and J calls and clone size are those reported in that table. This sample has about 140,000 clones, with around 86% found just once. Germline V gives CDR1 SGHAT, CDR2 FQNNGV. V was clipped by 0 bases and J by 4 bases, with 9 bases between them. This CDR3 has 14 amino acids. Sequencing used peripheral blood. The rearrangement uses TRBV11-2 and TRBJ1-2, with D hard to call. The receptor's source is a human donor in a cohort sampled during active COVID-19. CDR3 sequence reads: CASSLDSSFYGYTF. CDR3 nucleotide sequence: TGTGCCAGCAGCTTAGACAGTTCTTTCTATGGCTACACCTTC. Full variable domain (missing parts from reference TRBV11-2 and TRBJ1-2): EAGVAQSPRYKIIEKRQSVAFWCNPISGHATLYWYQQILGQGPKLLIQFQNNGVVDDSQLPKDRFSAERLKGVDSTLKIQPAKLEDSAVYLCASSLDSSFYGYTFGSGTRLTVV.